These 19 T cell receptor beta chains share one sample of origin, sequenced in a study of T cell repertoires in cytomegalovirus infection. These receptors are not linked to any known antigen. TCRdb ran MiXCR on the reads and lists one entry per CDR3 protein. This table has about 130,000 distinct CDR3 sequences, roughly a third appearing once. This specimen was CD8+ T cells from cultured PBMCs, taken from culture after CMV antigen stimulation. The receptors were sampled from a human donor in good health (CMV status not recorded). Some clones in this sample may be carry-over from other donors' samples.

The genes are TRBV19 and TRBJ1-5; TRBD1 is a possible D gene (5 bases). Looked up from germline, CDR1 is LNHDA and CDR2 is SQIVND (reference sequence). The CDR3 loop spans 15 amino acids. Trimming took off 0 bases at V and 7 bases at J, with 13 bases between the two ends. The CDR3 sequence: CASSIDAGLKQPQHF. The CDR3 nucleotides read TGTGCCAGTAGTATAGATGCGGGGCTGAAACAGCCCCAGCATTTT.

Ten or more counts support this clonotype. The V call is TRBV12-3 or TRBV12-4, the J call TRBJ2-7, with D possibly matching TRBD1 (5 bases). V was trimmed by 1 base and J by 2 bases, leaving 12 bases between them. There are 15 residues in the CDR3. CDR3 DNA: TGTGCCAGCAGTTTAGGTCCCAGGGTGCCCTACGAGCAGTACTTC. Residues: CASSLGPRVPYEQYF.

This chain links TRBV27 with TRBJ1-6; no clear D gene. The germline gives CDR1 MNHEY, CDR2 SMNVEV (reference sequence). V lost 1 base, J lost 7 bases, and 11 bases lay in between. The length of the CDR3 is 15 residues. The CDR3 protein is CASSLYQTENSPLHF. The DNA of the CDR3 is TGTGCCAGCAGTTTATATCAGACTGAAAATTCACCCCTCCACTTT.

This clonotype has just a few counts. The chain has TRBV7-8 and TRBJ2-7; D unclear. Germline CDR1 and CDR2: SGHVS and FQNEAQ. Between the trimmed V and J ends, which lost 6 bases and 3 bases, there was a span of 12 bases. This CDR3 has 13 residues. The CDR3 region has the DNA TGTGCCAGCAGTTTATTGGGTTTCTACGAGCAGTACTTC. Protein product: CASSLLGFYEQYF. The variable domain in full, completed from reference TRBV7-8 and TRBJ2-7, reads GAGVSQSPRYKVAKRGQDVALRCDPISGHVSLFWYQQALGQGPEFLTYFQNEAQLDKSGLPSDRFFAERPEGSVSTLKIQRTQQEDSAVYLCASSLLGFYEQYFGPGTRLTVT.

The chain is built from TRBV4-1 and TRBJ1-2; TRBD1 is a possible D gene (5 bases). CDR3 length: 16 residues. The germline CDR1 and CDR2 sequences are MGHRA and YSYEKL. V was pared by 0 bases and J by 3 bases, with 14 bases between. The CDR3 is CASSQDLGGLDYGYTF. The DNA of the CDR3 is TGCGCCAGCAGCCAAGATTTGGGGGGTTTGGACTATGGCTACACCTTC.

The sample holds a few counts of this clonotype. This chain joins TRBV12-3 or TRBV12-4 and TRBJ2-7, with 9 bases aligning to TRBD1. CDR3 length: 14 amino acids. With V trimmed by 5 bases and J by 2 bases, 4 bases remained unmatched. CDR3 amino acids: CASSPGQGTYEQYF. Here the CDR3 DNA reads TGTGCCAGCAGTCCGGGACAGGGAACCTACGAGCAGTACTTC.

This sequence joins TRBV12-3 or TRBV12-4 and TRBJ2-7; 9 bases map to TRBD2. CDR3 size: 13 residues. J gave up 7 bases and V 5 bases, and 6 bases lay outside the gene matches. The CDR3 DNA is TGTGCCAGCAGTCCCTCGCGGGGGGGTGAGCAGTACTTC. It yields the protein CASSPSRGGEQYF.

This clonotype was observed a few times. CDR3 region: CASSSVGPYEQYF. The CDR3 DNA sequence: TGTGCCAGCAGCTCGGTCGGCCCGTACGAGCAGTACTTC. The chain has TRBV7-2 and TRBJ2-7; D gene ambiguous. The CDR3 has 13 residues. V lost 4 bases and J 4 bases, leaving 11 bases between the germline ends. The germline CDR1 and CDR2 sequences are SGHTA and FQGNSA.

The chain carries TRBV4-2 and TRBJ1-6; D is unclear. This CDR3 is 14 amino acids long. Germline-derived CDR1 and CDR2 are LGHNA and YNFKEQ. V lost 0 bases, J lost 14 bases, and 14 bases lay in between. CDR3 region: CASSQDAGGDALHF. The CDR3 nucleotides read TGTGCCAGCAGCCAAGATGCTGGCGGGGATGCCCTCCACTTT.

This chain connects TRBV4-1 to TRBJ2-6; D possibly matches TRBD1 or TRBD2 (5 bases each). Trimming removed 5 bases at V and 2 bases at J, with 16 bases between. The germline V gene encodes CDR1 MGHRA and CDR2 YSYEKL. CDR3 length: 17 amino acids. The CDR3, as DNA: TGCGCCAGCAGCTTAAGCAGGGTGGGAGCTGGGGCCAACGTCCTGACTTTC. Its protein is CASSLSRVGAGANVLTF.

This sequence joins TRBV7-6 and TRBJ2-3, with TRBD1 as a possible D gene (8 bases). Trimming shortened V by 5 bases and J by 3 bases, and 21 bases separated the two germline ends. This CDR3 has 17 residues. Germline values: CDR1 SGHVS, CDR2 FNYEAQ. CDR3 sequence reads: CASSTRSTGEGTDTQYF. The CDR3, as DNA: TGTGCCAGCAGCACCCGGTCGACAGGGGAGGGAACAGATACGCAGTATTTT.

The chain is built from TRBV5-1 and TRBJ2-7, with a possible D match to TRBD2 (6 bases). Trimming took 0 bases from V and 2 from J, leaving 21 bases between them. The CDR3 is 18 amino acids. CDR1 is SGHRS and CDR2 is YFSETQ in the germline V gene. CDR3 in amino acids: CASSLGDSDDNGAYEQYF. DNA of the CDR3: TGCGCCAGCAGCTTGGGGGACTCGGATGATAATGGAGCCTACGAGCAGTACTTC. Filled out from reference TRBV5-1 and TRBJ2-7, the complete variable domain reads KAGVTQTPRYLIKTRGQQVTLSCSPISGHRSVSWYQQTPGQGLQFLFEYFSETQRNKGNFPGRFSGRQFSNSRSEMNVSTLELGDSALYLCASSLGDSDDNGAYEQYFGPGTRLTVT.

This clonotype was seen many times. The chain joins TRBV12-3 or TRBV12-4 to TRBJ2-7; D call uncertain. Trimming left V 5 bases short and J 2 bases short, with 4 bases between. The CDR3 spans 11 residues. The CDR3 DNA sequence: TGTGCCAGCAGTACGACCTACGAGCAGTACTTC. It translates to CASSTTYEQYF.

This clonotype occurred a few times. The chain links TRBV6-8 to TRBJ2-1; D gene unclear. This CDR3 spans 16 amino acids. The germline V and J ends were trimmed by 4 bases and 2 bases, with 15 bases remaining between them. CDR1 and CDR2 from the germline V gene are MNHGY and SAAAGT. The DNA of the CDR3 is TGTGCCAGCAGTTCCGCGGTGGTGCCCCCCTACAATGAGCAGTTCTTC. It yields the protein CASSSAVVPPYNEQFF.

This clonotype was found a few times. The chain is built from TRBV7-6 and TRBJ1-2; no firm D call. Trimming removed 1 base at V and 5 bases at J, with 14 bases between. The length of the CDR3 is 15 residues. Germline CDR1 and CDR2: SGHVS and FNYEAQ. The DNA of the CDR3 is TGTGCCAGCAGCTTAGTCCCTGAATCTCGGTATGGCTACACCTTC. Translation: CASSLVPESRYGYTF.

The rearrangement uses TRBV7-6 and TRBJ2-3; D might be TRBD1 (6 bases). V was pared by 4 bases and J by 0 bases, with 17 bases between. This CDR3 comprises 17 residues. CDR1 SGHVS and CDR2 FNYEAQ come from the germline V gene. The DNA for the CDR3 is TGTGCCAGCAGCTGGAATAAGGGGGAAACGAGCACAGATACGCAGTATTTT. It is translated as CASSWNKGETSTDTQYF.

This chain joins TRBV7-2 and TRBJ1-2; no reliable D call. CDR1 SGHTA and CDR2 FQGNSA come from the germline V gene. This CDR3 region has 14 residues. Trimming removed 4 bases at V and 3 bases at J, with 12 bases between. The CDR3, as DNA: TGTGCCAGCAGCTCTGGTTTGGGATACTATGGCTACACCTTC. Protein sequence: CASSSGLGYYGYTF.

A few counts support this clonotype. This chain joins TRBV20-1 and TRBJ2-5; 7 bases are shared with TRBD2. The V segment lost 0 bases and the J segment 5 bases; nucleotides outside the gene matches: 12. The CDR3 totals 16 residues. CDR1 is DFQATT, CDR2 SNEGSKA, per germline (reference sequence). This chain's CDR3 is CSARDSVAWGGETQYF. As DNA, the CDR3 is TGCAGTGCTAGAGATTCGGTCGCTTGGGGGGGGGAGACCCAGTACTTC.

The rearrangement uses TRBV6-2 or TRBV6-3 and TRBJ1-6; D gene unclear. The CDR3 contains 15 residues. Germline assignment: CDR1 MNHEY and CDR2 SVGEGT. Trimming removed 6 bases from V and 0 bases from J, with 9 bases in between. The CDR3 protein is CASSPGSSYNSPLHF. The CDR3 nucleotides read TGTGCCAGCAGCCCGGGGAGCTCCTATAATTCACCCCTCCACTTT.